Below, one T cell receptor beta chain is given with its context. V shed 7 bases, J shed 6 bases, and the junction held 9 bases outside the gene matches. CDR3 size: 15 residues. From germline, CDR1 is KGHDR and CDR2 SFDVKD. This sample was included in a study of blood T cell repertoires in COVID-19. Study details: Both acute and convalescent COVID-19 samples were obtained from the United States, Italy and Spain. T cells, B-cell-depleted T cells, or PBMCs provided the cDNA or gDNA that served as material.

Under the authors' procedure: Counts of nucleated cells, estimated from reference gene primer amplification, were obtained. The data were produced by immunoSEQ multiplex PCR, yet TCRdb's version contains in-frame clones alone and is incomplete. V and J calls and clone size are given by that table; D and trimming were obtained from the DNA. This table has 210,000 or so clones, around 91% appearing once. The rearrangement joins TRBV24-1 to TRBJ2-1; 9 bases fit TRBD2. The sequenced sample was peripheral blood. The TCR sequence derives from a middle-aged woman with acute or convalescent COVID-19. CDR3 region: CATSRGGAGANEQFF. Written as DNA, the CDR3 is TGTGCCACCAGCCGCGGGGGGGCCGGTGCCAATGAGCAGTTCTTC.